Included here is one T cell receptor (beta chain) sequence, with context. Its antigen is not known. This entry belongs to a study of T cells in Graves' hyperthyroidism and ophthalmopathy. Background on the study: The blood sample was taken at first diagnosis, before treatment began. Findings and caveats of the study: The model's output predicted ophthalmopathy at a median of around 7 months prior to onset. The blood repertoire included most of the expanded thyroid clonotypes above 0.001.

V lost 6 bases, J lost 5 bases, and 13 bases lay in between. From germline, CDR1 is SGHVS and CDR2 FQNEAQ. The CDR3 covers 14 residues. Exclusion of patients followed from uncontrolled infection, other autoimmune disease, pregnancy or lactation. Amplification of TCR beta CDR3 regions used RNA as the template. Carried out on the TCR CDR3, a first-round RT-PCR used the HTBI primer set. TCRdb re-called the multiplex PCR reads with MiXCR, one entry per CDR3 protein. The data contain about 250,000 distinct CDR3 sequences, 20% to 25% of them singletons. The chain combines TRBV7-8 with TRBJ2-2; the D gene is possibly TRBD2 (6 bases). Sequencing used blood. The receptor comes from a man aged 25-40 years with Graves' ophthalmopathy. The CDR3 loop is CASRAGLTTGELFF. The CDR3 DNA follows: TGTGCCAGCAGGGCGGGACTTACTACCGGGGAGCTGTTTTTT.